This T cell receptor beta chain was identified during a study of blood T cell repertoires in COVID-19. The wider study: Acute and convalescent COVID-19 specimens originated in the United States, Italy and Spain.

CDR3 length equals 16 residues. Between the trimmed V and J ends, which lost 3 bases and 9 bases, there was a span of 21 bases. Germline loops: CDR1 MNHEY, CDR2 SMNVEV (reference sequence). Original processing notes: Amplification of reference gene primers provided the estimated nucleated cell counts. Sequencing used immunoSEQ multiplex PCR; TCRdb keeps in-frame clones, though not all of them. That table furnishes V, J and clone size, whereas the DNA furnished D and trimming. Among about 74,000 clones listed, around 90% were seen once. Sequenced sample: peripheral blood. The chain couples TRBV27 to TRBJ1-5, with D perhaps TRBD1 (5 bases). The source is a man aged 45-60 years with acute or convalescent COVID-19. CDR3 bases: TGTGCCAGCAGTTTGTTGACAGAACTCGGTGGAAGGCCCCAGCATTTT. Amino acids: CASSLLTELGGRPQHF.